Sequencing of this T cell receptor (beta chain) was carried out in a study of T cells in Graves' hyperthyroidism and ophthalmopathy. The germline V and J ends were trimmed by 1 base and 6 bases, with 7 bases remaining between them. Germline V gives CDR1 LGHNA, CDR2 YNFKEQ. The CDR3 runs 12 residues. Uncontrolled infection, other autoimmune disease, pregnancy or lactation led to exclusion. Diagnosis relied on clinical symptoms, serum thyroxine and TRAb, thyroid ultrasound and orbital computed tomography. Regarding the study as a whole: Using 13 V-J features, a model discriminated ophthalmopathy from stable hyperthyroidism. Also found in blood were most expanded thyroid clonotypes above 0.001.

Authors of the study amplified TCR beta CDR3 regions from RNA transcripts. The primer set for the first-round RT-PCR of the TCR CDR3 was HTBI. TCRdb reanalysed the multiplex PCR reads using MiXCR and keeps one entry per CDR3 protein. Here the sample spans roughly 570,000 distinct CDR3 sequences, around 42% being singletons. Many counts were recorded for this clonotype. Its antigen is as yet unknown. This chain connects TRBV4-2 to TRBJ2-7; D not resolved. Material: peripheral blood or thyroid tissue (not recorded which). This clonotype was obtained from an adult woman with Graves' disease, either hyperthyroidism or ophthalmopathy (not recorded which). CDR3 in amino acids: CASSQVYGEQYF. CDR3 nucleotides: TGTGCCAGCAGCCAAGTGTACGGCGAGCAGTACTTC.